The clone carrying this TCR beta chain occurred once. The data originate from a study of shared clonotypes between healthy human individuals. V lost 4 bases and J lost 0; bases outside the gene matches: 9. The CDR3 length is 17 residues. The germline V gene encodes CDR1 LNHDA and CDR2 SQIVND (reference sequence). DNA at around 210 ng, approximately 30,000 T cell genomes, went into sorted-subset replicate PCRs. TCRdb keeps only in-frame clones here, not all; method: immunoSEQ multiplex PCR. The sample yields about 2.4 million clones, around 90% seen once. Source material: naive CD4+ T cells sorted from blood. Subset in this sample: CD45RA+ positively selected. V usage is TRBV19 and J usage is TRBJ1-2, with 9 nucleotides matching TRBD1. The sequence came from a man younger than 35 in good health. CDR3 protein: CASSTRTGVTANYGYTF. The DNA for the CDR3 is TGTGCCAGTAGTACAAGGACAGGGGTCACAGCTAACTATGGCTACACCTTC.